A single T cell receptor (beta chain) is shown here with its context. This clone's antigen is unknown. Base qualities are missing; no much larger clone stands one base away. Participants in the prospective study were enrolled through a virtual design, were aged about 18 to 100 years, and lived in approximately 25 United States geographic areas. In the prospective study, participants were assigned to cohorts based on the clinical history participants reported in a screening survey and a study questionnaire. Recovered participants in ImmuneRACE Cohort 3 were defined as having two consecutive negative NP/OP PCR tests, clearance from a healthcare professional, or resolution of symptoms. In the prospective study, whole blood, serum and a nasopharyngeal or oropharyngeal swab were collected from each participant by mobile phlebotomists. Participants in the prospective study had the option to provide additional blood draws and questionnaires over an approximately 2-month period. Blood samples from the prospective study were shipped frozen or at room temperature prior to DNA extraction.

These data originate in a study of blood T cell repertoires in COVID-19 (dated by TCRdb to the early 2020s). Context from the whole study: The collaborator samples originated in the United States, Italy and Spain and spanned the acute and convalescent phases of COVID-19. The material from the prospective study consisted of cDNA or gDNA derived from T cells, B-cell-depleted T cells, or PBMCs. Deeply sampled blood TCRbeta repertoires from subjects exposed to, actively infected with, or recovered from COVID-19 were included in the dataset. The repertoires were released in a freely available public database meant as a resource for research on the immune response to SARS-CoV-2. The samples were drawn from two sources: the first 160 participants of the ongoing ImmuneRACE study, and some 1,300 subjects contributed by 6 global collaborators. Nearly every sample came with metadata listing a de-identified subject ID, COVID-19 status, age in years and sex. Where available, HLA class I and class II types were taken from metadata supplied by the sample provider and were not determined by assay-based typing. Points the paper makes about the study in general: The amount of clinical and demographic metadata varied by source and participant and was provided uncurated.

The immunoSEQ Assay, a bias-controlled multiplex PCR, was used to amplify TCRbeta CDR3 regions from genomic DNA. On the authors' methods: The number of nucleated cells in each sample was estimated from the amplification of reference gene primers within the assay. Sequence reads were collapsed and filtered to measure the absolute abundance of every unique TCRbeta CDR3 rearrangement. Productive Simpson clonality was computed per sample as the square root of Simpson's diversity index over productive rearrangements. TCRdb stores this immuneACCESS table with in-frame sequences only. Part of the clones is absent; in the studies checked, under half of the shortfall reflects unresolved V genes, and no reason is known for the rest. From that table come the V and J calls and clone size; the DNA was used to work out D and trimming. The sample records around 300,000 clones, 80% to 90% of which are singletons. Of the sample, 2% to 2.5% is held by the ten largest clones.

V and J are truncated by 3 bases and 3 bases respectively, leaving an intervening sequence of 11 bases. The CDR3 runs 14 amino acids, cysteine and phenylalanine included. The CDR3 DNA has 42 bases and is translated from base 1. CDR1 and CDR2 are drawn from the germline V gene (reference sequence): LNHNV, YYDKDF. The sample taken for sequencing was PBMCs or T cells enriched from blood (not recorded which). The rearrangement joined TRBV15 to TRBJ1-2; D gene: possibly TRBD1, on 6 matching bases. This receptor was obtained from a woman aged 18-35 years who had recovered from COVID-19. The CDR3 here reads CATSRPGHDYGYTF. The nucleotide sequence is given as TGTGCCACCAGCAGGCCGGGACACGACTATGGCTACACCTTC.